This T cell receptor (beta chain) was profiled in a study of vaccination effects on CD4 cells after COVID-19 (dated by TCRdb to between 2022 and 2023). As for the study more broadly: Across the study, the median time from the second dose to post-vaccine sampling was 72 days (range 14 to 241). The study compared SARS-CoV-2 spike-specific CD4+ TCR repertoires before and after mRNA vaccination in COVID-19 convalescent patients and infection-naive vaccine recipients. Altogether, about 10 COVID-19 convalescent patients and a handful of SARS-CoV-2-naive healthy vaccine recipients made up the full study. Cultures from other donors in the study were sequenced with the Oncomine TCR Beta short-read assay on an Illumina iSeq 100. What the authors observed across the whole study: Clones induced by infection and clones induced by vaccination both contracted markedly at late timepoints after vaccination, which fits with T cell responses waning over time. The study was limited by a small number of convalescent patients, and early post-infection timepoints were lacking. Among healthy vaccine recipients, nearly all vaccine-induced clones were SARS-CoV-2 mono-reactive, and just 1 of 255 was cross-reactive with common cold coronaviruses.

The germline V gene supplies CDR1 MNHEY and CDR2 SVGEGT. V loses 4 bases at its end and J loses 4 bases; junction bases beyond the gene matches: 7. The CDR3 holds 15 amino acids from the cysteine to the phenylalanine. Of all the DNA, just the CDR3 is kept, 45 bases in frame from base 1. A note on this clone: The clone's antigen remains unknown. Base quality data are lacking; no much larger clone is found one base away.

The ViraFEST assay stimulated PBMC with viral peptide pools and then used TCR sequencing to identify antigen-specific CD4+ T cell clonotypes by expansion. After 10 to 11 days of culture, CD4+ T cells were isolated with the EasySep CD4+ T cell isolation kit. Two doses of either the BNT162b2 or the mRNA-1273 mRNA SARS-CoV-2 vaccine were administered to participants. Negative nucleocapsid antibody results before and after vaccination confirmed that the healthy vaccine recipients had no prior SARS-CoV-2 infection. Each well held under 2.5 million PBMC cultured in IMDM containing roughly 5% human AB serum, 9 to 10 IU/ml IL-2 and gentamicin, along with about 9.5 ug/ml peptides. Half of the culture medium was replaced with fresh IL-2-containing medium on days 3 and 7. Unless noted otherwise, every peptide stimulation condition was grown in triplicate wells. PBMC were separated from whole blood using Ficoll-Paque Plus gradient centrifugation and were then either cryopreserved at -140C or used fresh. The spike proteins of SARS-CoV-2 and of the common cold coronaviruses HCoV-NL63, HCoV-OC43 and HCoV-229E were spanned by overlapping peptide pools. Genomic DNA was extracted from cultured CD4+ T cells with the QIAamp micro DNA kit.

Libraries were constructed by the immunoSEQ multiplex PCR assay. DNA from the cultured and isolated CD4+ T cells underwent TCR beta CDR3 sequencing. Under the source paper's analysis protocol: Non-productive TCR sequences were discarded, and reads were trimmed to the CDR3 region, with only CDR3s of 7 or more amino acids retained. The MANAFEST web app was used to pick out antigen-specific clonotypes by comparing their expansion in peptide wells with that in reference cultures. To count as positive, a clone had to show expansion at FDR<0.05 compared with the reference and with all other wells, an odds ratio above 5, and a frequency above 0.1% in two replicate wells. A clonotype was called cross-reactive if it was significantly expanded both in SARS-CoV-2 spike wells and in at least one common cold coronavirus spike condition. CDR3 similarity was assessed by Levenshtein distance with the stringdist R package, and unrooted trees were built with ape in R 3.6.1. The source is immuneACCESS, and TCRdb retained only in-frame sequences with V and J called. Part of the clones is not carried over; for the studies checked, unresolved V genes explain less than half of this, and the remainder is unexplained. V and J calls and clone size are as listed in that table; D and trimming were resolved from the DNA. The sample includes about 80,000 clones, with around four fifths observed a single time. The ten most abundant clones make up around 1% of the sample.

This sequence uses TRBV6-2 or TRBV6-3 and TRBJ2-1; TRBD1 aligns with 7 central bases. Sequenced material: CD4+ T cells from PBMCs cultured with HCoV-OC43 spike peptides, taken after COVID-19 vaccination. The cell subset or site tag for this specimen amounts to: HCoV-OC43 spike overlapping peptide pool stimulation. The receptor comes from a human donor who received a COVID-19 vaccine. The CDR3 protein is CASSSQTGVYNEQFF. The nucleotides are TGTGCCAGCAGTTCCCAAACAGGGGTTTACAATGAGCAGTTCTTC.